This T cell receptor (beta chain) was captured by sequencing in a study of blood T cells in healthy people across ages. Whole-study results and caveats: Greater diversity and more naive CD4+ cells were seen in long-lived donors than in aged donors. Possibly, changes in expanded clonotypes were confounded because donor CMV status was unknown.

Alongside a J-beta primer mix, a sample-barcoded 5' primer served in a second PCR lasting about 7 to 12 cycles. TCRdb re-analysed the 5' RACE reads in MiXCR, keeping a single row per CDR3 protein. The sample lists 920,000 or so distinct CDR3 sequences; 45% were seen once. Comment on this clonotype: Its target is unknown.

The CDR3 covers 15 residues. After removal of 6 bases from V and 5 bases from J, the junction contained 8 bases not matched to a gene. CDR1 is SNHLY, CDR2 FYNNEI, per germline. The rearrangement uses TRBV2 and TRBJ2-2; 8 nucleotides line up with TRBD1. The sequenced sample consisted of blood. This receptor was identified in a woman aged 55-69 years in good health. The CDR3 protein is CASRVGQGGTGELFF. The CDR3 DNA reads TGTGCCAGCAGGGTTGGACAGGGAGGTACCGGGGAGCTGTTTTTT.